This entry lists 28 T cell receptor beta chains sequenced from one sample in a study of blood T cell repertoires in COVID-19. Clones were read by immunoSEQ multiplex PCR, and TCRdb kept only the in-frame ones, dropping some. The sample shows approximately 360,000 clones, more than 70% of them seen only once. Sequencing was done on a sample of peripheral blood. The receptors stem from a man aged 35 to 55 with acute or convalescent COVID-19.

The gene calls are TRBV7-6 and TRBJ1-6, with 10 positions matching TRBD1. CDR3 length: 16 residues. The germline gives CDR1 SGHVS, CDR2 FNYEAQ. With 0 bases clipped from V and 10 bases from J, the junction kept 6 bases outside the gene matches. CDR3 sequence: CASSLAFRDRGSPLHF. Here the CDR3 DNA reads TGTGCCAGCAGCTTAGCCTTCCGGGACAGGGGATCACCCCTCCACTTT.

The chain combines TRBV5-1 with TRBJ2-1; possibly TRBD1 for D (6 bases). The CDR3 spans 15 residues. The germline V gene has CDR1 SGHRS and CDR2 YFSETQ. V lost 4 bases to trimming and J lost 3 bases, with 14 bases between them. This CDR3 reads CASSPGQKSYNEQFF. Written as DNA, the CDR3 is TGCGCCAGCAGCCCCGGACAGAAAAGCTACAATGAGCAGTTCTTC.

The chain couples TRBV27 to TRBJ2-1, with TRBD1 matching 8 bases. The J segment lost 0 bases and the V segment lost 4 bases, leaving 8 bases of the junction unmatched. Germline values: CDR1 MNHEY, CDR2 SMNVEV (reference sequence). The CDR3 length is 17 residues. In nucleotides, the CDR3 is TGTGCCAGCAGTTACCCACAGGGGGGATTCTCCTACAATGAGCAGTTCTTC. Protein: CASSYPQGGFSYNEQFF.

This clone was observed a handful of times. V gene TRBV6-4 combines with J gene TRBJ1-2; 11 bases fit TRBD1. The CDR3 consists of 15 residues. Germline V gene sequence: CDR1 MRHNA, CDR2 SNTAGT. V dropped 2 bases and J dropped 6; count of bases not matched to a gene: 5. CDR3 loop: CASSDRTGGTDGYTF. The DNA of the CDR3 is TGTGCCAGCAGTGACAGGACAGGGGGCACCGATGGCTACACCTTC.

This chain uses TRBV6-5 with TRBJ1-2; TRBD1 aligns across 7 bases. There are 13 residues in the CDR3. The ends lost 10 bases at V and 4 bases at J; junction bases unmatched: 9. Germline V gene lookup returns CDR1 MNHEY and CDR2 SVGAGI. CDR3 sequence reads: CATQGGLGYGYTF. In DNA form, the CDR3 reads TGTGCCACCCAGGGGGGACTCGGCTATGGCTACACCTTC.

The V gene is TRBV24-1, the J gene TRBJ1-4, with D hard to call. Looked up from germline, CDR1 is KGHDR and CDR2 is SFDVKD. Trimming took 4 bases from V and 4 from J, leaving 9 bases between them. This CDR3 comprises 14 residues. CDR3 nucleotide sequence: TGTGCCACCAGTGAACCCGGCGGTAATGAAAAACTGTTTTTT. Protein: CATSEPGGNEKLFF.

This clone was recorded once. The CDR3 here is CASSPNQGDEKLFF. The CDR3 nucleotides read TGTGCCAGCTCACCAAATCAGGGGGATGAAAAACTGTTTTTT. The V gene is TRBV18, the J gene TRBJ1-4; TRBD1 aligns across 7 bases. CDR1 KGHSH and CDR2 LQKENI come from the germline V gene. V was pared by 2 bases and J by 6 bases, with 3 bases of the junction left unmatched. CDR3 length equals 14 residues.

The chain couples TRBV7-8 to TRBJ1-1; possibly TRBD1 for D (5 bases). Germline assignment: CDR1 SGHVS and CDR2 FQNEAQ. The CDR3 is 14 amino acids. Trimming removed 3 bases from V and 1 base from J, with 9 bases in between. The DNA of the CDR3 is TGTGCCAGCAGCTTCAGGGAAGGGAACACTGAAGCTTTCTTT. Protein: CASSFREGNTEAFF.

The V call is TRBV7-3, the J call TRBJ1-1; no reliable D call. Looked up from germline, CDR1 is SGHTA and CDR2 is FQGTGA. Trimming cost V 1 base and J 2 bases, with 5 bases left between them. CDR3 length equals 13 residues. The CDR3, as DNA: TGTGCCAGCAGCTTAAACTTTAACACTGAAGCTTTCTTT. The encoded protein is CASSLNFNTEAFF.

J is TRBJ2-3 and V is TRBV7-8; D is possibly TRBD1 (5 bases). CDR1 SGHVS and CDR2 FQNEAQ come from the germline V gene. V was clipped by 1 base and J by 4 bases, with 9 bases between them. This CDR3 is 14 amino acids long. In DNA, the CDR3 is TGTGCCAGCAGCTTAGAGGGGTGGGCAGATACGCAGTATTTT. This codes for CASSLEGWADTQYF. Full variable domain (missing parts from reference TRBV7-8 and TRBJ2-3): GAGVSQSPRYKVAKRGQDVALRCDPISGHVSLFWYQQALGQGPEFLTYFQNEAQLDKSGLPSDRFFAERPEGSVSTLKIQRTQQEDSAVYLCASSLEGWADTQYFGPGTRLTVL.

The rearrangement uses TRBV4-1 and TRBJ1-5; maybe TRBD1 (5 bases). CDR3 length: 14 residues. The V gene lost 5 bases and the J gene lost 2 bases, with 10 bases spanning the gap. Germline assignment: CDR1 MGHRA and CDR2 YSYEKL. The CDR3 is CASSDAGRNQPQHF. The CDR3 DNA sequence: TGCGCCAGCAGCGATGCGGGGCGCAATCAGCCCCAGCATTTT.

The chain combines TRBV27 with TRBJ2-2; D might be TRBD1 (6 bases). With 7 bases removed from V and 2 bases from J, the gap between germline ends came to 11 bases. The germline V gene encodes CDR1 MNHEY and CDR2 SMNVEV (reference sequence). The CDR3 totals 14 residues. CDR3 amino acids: CASTRGQNTGELFF. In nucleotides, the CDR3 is TGTGCCAGCACCAGGGGACAAAACACCGGGGAGCTGTTTTTT.

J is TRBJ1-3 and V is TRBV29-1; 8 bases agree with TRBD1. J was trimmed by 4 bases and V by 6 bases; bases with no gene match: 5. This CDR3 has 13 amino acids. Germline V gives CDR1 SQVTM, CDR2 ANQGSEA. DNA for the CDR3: TGCAGCGTCCGGACAGGGTCCGGAAACACCATATATTTT. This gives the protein CSVRTGSGNTIYF.

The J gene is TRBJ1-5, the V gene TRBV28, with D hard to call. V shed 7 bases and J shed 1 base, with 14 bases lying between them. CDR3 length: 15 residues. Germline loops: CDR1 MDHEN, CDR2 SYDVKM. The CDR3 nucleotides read TGTGCCAGCAAAAAGTGGGGAGGGAGCAATCAGCCCCAGCATTTT. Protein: CASKKWGGSNQPQHF.

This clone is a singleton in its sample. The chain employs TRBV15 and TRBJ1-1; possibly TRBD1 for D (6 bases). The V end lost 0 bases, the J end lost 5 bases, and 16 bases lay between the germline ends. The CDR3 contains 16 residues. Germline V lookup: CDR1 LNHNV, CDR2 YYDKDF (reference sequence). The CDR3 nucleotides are TGTGCCACCAGCAGAGAAGACCGAGGGGGAGAAACTGAAGCTTTCTTT. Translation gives CATSREDRGGETEAFF.

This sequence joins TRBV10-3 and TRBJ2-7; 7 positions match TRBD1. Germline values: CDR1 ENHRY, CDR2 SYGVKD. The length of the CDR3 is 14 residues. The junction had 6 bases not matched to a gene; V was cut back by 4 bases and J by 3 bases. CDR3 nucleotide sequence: TGTGCCATCAGTGGGACAGGTAAATTCTACGAGCAGTACTTC. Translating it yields CAISGTGKFYEQYF.

This chain's CDR3 is CASSLDSDSNQPQHF. Here the CDR3 DNA reads TGTGCCAGCAGCTTAGACAGTGATAGCAATCAGCCCCAGCATTTT. The V call is TRBV7-9, the J call TRBJ1-5; no clear D. The CDR3 sequence is 15 residues long. Germline loops: CDR1 SEHNR, CDR2 FQNEAQ (reference sequence). V was cut by 1 base and J by 0 bases, with 7 bases left in between.

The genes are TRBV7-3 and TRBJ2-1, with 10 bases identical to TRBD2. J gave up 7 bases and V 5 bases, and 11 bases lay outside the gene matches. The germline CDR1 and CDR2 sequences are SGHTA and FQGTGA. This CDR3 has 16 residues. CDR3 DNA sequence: TGTGCCAGCAGCCCTCTAGCGGGGGCGGTAGTAAATGAGCAGTTCTTC. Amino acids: CASSPLAGAVVNEQFF.

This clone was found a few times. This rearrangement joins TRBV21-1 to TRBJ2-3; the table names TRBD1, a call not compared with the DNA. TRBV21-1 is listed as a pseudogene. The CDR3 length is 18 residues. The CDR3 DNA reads TGTGCCAGCAGCAAAGTTCAGAGACAGGGGAAGAGCACAGATACGCAGTATTTT. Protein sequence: CASSKVQRQGKSTDTQYF.

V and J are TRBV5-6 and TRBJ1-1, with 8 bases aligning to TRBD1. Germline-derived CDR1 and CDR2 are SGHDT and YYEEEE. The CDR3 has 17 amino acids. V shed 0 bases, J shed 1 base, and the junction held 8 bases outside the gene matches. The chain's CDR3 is CASSLGGQGWRNTEAFF. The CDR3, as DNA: TGTGCCAGCAGCTTGGGCGGACAGGGCTGGAGGAACACTGAAGCTTTCTTT.

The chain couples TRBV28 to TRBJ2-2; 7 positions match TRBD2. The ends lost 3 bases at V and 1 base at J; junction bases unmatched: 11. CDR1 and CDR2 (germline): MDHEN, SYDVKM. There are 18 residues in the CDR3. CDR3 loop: CASSLAGVWAENTGELFF. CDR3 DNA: TGTGCCAGCAGTTTGGCGGGGGTTTGGGCGGAGAACACCGGGGAGCTGTTTTTT.

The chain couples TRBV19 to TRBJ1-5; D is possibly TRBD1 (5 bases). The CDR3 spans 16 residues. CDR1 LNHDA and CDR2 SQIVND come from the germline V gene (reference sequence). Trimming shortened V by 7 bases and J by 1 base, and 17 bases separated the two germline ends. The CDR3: CASTIGGGLSNQPQHF. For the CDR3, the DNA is TGTGCCAGTACCATTGGTGGGGGGTTGAGCAATCAGCCCCAGCATTTT.

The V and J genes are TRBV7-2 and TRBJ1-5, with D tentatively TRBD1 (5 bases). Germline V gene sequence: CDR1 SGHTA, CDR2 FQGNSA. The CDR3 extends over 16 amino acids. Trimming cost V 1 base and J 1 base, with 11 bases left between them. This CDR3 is CASSLGSGLSNQPQHF. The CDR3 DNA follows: TGTGCCAGCAGCTTAGGGTCAGGGTTAAGCAATCAGCCCCAGCATTTT.

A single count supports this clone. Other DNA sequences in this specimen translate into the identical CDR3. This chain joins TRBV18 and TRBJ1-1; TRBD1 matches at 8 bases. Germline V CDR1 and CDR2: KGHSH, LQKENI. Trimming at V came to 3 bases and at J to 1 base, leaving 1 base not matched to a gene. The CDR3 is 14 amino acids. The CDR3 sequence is CASSPTGANTEAFF. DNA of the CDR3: TGTGCCAGCTCACCGACAGGGGCGAACACTGAAGCTTTCTTT.

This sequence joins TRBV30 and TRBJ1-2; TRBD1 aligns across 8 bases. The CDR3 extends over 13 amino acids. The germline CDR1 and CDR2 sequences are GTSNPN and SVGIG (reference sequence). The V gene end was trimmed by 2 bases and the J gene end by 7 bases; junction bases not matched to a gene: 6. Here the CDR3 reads CAWSPGQVVGYTF. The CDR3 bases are TGTGCCTGGAGTCCGGGACAGGTGGTTGGCTACACCTTC. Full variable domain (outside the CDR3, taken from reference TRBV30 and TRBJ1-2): SQTIHQWPATLVQPVGSPLSLECTVEGTSNPNLYWYRQAAGRGLQLLFYSVGIGQISSEVPQNLSASRPQDRQFILSSKKLLLSDSGFYLCAWSPGQVVGYTFGSGTRLTVV.

This CDR3 is CASSWGPGQGTGELFF. As DNA, the CDR3 is TGCGCCAGCAGCTGGGGGCCCGGACAGGGAACCGGGGAGCTGTTTTTT. The chain has TRBV5-1 and TRBJ2-2; TRBD1 aligns across 8 bases. Germline V lookup: CDR1 SGHRS, CDR2 YFSETQ. V lost 3 bases to trimming and J lost 5 bases; unmatched junction nucleotides: 9. The CDR3 covers 16 residues.

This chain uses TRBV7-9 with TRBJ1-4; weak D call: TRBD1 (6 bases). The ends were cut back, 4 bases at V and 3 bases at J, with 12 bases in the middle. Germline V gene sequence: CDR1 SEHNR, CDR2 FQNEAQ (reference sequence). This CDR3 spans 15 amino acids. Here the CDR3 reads CASSSAQGANEKLFF. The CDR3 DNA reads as TGTGCCAGCAGCTCAGCACAGGGCGCTAATGAAAAACTGTTTTTT.

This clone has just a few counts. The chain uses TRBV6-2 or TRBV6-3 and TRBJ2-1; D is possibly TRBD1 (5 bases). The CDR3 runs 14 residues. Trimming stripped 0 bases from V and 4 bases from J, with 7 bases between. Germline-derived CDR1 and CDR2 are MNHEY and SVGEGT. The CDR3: CASSYSRQYNEQFF. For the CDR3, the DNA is TGTGCCAGCAGTTACTCGAGACAGTACAATGAGCAGTTCTTC.